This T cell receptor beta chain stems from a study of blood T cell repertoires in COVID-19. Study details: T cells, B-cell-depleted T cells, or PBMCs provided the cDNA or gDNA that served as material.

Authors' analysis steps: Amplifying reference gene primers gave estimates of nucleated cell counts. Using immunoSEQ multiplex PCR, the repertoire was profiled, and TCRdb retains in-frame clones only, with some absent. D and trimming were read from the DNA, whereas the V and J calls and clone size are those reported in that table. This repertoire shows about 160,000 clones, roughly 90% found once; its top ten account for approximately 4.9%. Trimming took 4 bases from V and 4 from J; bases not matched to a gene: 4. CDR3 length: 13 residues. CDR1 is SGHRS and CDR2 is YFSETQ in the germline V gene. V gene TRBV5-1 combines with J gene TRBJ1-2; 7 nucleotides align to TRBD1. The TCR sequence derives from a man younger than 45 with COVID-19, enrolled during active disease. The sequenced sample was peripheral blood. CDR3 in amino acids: CASSQGQSYGYTF. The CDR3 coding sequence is TGCGCCAGCAGCCAGGGACAGAGCTATGGCTACACCTTC.